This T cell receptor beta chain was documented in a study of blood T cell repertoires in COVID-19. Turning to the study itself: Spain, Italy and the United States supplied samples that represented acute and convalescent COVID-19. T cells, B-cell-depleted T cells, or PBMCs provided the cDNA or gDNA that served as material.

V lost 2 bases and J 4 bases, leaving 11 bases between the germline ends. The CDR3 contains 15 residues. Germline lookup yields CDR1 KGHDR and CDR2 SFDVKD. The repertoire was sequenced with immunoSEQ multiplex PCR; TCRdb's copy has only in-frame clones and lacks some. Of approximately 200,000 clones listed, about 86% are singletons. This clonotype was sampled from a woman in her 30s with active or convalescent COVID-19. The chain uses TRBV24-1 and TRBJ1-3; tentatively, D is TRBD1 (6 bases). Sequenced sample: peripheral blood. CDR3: CATSDSWTAGNTIYF. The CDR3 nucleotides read TGTGCCACCAGTGATTCTTGGACAGCAGGAAACACCATATATTTT.